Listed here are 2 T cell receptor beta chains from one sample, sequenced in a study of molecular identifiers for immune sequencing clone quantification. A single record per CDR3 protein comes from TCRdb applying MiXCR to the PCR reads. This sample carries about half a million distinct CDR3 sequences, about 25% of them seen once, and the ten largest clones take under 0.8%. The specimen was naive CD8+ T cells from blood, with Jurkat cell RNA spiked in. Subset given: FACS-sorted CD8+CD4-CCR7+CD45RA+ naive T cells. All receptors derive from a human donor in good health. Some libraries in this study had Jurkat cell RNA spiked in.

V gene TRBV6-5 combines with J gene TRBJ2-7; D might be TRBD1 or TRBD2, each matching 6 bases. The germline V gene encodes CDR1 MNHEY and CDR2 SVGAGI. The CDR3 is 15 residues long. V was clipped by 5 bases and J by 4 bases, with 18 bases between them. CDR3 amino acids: CASSHVGGAGYEQYF. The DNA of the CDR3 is TGTGCCAGCAGTCACGTCGGGGGCGCGGGTTACGAGCAGTACTTC.

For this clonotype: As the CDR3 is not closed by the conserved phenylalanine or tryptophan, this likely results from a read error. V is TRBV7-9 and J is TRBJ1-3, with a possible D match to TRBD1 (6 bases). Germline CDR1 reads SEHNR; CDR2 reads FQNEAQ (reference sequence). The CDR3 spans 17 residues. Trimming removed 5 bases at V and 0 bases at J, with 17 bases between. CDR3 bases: TGTGCCAGCAGCGCCCCGAGGACAGCGAGCTCTGGAAACACCATATATTCT. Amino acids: CASSAPRTASSGNTIYS.